This T cell receptor beta chain was captured in a study of post-analysis software for immune sequencing data. Study context: Disease courses included relapsing-remitting, secondary progressive and progressive-relapsing multiple sclerosis. Findings and caveats of the study: F-measure co-clustering was strong for batch-matched samples. The study found TRBV5-6, TRBV5-1 and TRBV20-1 among about 5 TRBV segments more frequent in patients than controls. When compared against controls, multiple sclerosis patients showed significantly lower normalized Chao1 diversity.

With respect to this clonotype: Its matching antigen is unknown.

Built from TCR beta cDNA, the libraries had unique molecular identifiers in them. Some 500,000 cDNA molecules were recovered from an input of 1 to 10 million T cells. TCRdb re-called the PCR reads with MiXCR, one entry per CDR3 protein. The sample comprises about 380,000 distinct CDR3 sequences, roughly 35% of which are singletons, and roughly 13% rests with the top ten. There are 14 residues in the CDR3. CDR1 is SGHDT, CDR2 YYEEEE, per germline. V was clipped by 4 bases and J by 6 bases; unmatched bases: 9. The rearrangement uses TRBV5-6 and TRBJ1-2, with TRBD1 identical over 7 bases. This TCR derives from a girl aged 5-17 years with multiple sclerosis. Source material: blood. CDR3 sequence (DNA): TGTGCCAGCAGCCCCGATGACAGGGTTGATGGCTACACCTTC. Translated, it gives CASSPDDRVDGYTF.